These 26 T cell receptor beta chains were all obtained from the same sample, sequenced in a study of Ad26.COV2.S vaccination and SARS-CoV-2 variants. Sample treatment: approximately 18 received Ad26.COV2.S at low or high dose, single or two shots; several received placebo; per-sample allocation not given. Repertoires come from day 63 after the first vaccine or placebo injection. Clones were read by immunoSEQ multiplex PCR, and TCRdb kept only the in-frame ones, dropping some. This repertoire shows about 350,000 clones, approximately 84% found once; its top ten account for about 3.5%. Sequences were derived from peripheral blood, sampled in a trial of Ad26.COV2.S vaccine versus placebo. All receptors derive from a person aged 18-65 years who received the Ad26.COV2.S COVID-19 vaccine or a placebo.

V and J are TRBV18 and TRBJ2-7, with 13 bases lining up with TRBD2. V shed 5 bases and J 2 bases; nucleotides not matched to a gene: 3. CDR1 and CDR2 from the germline V gene are KGHSH and LQKENI. The CDR3 is 15 residues long. The CDR3 nucleotides are TGTGCCAGCTCAGAAGGGACTAGCGGGGCCTACGAGCAGTACTTC. This sequence encodes CASSEGTSGAYEQYF.

This chain links TRBV24-1 with TRBJ2-2, with a possible D match to TRBD2 (6 bases). The V end was cut by 12 bases, the J end by 0 bases, with 16 bases between. Germline V gives CDR1 KGHDR, CDR2 SFDVKD. The CDR3 has 15 residues. The CDR3 loop is CAAGGRVPNTGELFF. The CDR3 DNA follows: TGTGCCGCCGGGGGACGGGTCCCGAACACCGGGGAGCTGTTTTTT.

The chain couples TRBV5-1 to TRBJ2-3; the match to TRBD2 covers 9 bases. CDR3 length: 16 amino acids. Germline V lookup: CDR1 SGHRS, CDR2 YFSETQ. Trimming took 0 bases from V and 5 from J; bases not matched to a gene: 7. The CDR3 loop is CASSLGGGRALDTQYF. The CDR3 DNA is TGCGCCAGCAGCTTGGGAGGCGGGAGGGCCTTAGATACGCAGTATTTT.

This clone was seen only a few times. The chain joins TRBV7-9 to TRBJ1-3; 9 bases line up with TRBD1. The V segment lost 4 bases and the J segment 2 bases; nucleotides outside the gene matches: 9. The CDR3 sequence is 17 residues long. Germline V gene sequence: CDR1 SEHNR, CDR2 FQNEAQ (reference sequence). The CDR3: CASSSAHRGRAGNTIYF. CDR3 DNA: TGTGCCAGCAGCTCCGCACACAGGGGGCGTGCTGGAAACACCATATATTTT.

In its sample, this clone was seen a few times. The V gene is TRBV21-1, the J gene TRBJ2-4; the table's D call, TRBD1, was not checked against the DNA. TRBV21-1 is a pseudogene. The CDR3 loop spans 15 amino acids. The CDR3 DNA reads as TGTGCCAGCAGCAACAGGGGGCTAGCCAAAAACATTCAGTACTTC. Translated, it gives CASSNRGLAKNIQYF.

This rearrangement joins TRBV6-5 to TRBJ1-1; 7 positions agree with TRBD1. Germline trimming cut 5 bases from V and 4 bases from J; bases unmatched to any gene: 1. Germline V gene data show CDR1 as MNHEY and CDR2 as SVGAGI. The CDR3 runs 12 residues. CDR3 in amino acids: CASSRQGTEAFF. CDR3 nucleotide sequence: TGTGCCAGCAGTCGACAGGGCACTGAAGCTTTCTTT.

The chain uses TRBV7-8 and TRBJ2-3; D is perhaps TRBD1 or TRBD2 (6 bases each). Germline CDR1 is SGHVS and CDR2 is FQNEAQ. The CDR3 sequence is 16 residues long. Trimming shortened V by 5 bases and J by 6 bases, and 21 bases separated the two germline ends. This CDR3 reads CASSLQGSGAHDTQYF. CDR3 nucleotide sequence: TGTGCCAGCAGCCTGCAGGGATCGGGGGCCCACGATACGCAGTATTTT. The whole variable domain, remainder taken from reference TRBV7-8 and TRBJ2-3, is GAGVSQSPRYKVAKRGQDVALRCDPISGHVSLFWYQQALGQGPEFLTYFQNEAQLDKSGLPSDRFFAERPEGSVSTLKIQRTQQEDSAVYLCASSLQGSGAHDTQYFGPGTRLTVL.

The rearrangement links TRBV5-1 to TRBJ2-1; no firm D call. CDR1 and CDR2 from the germline V gene are SGHRS and YFSETQ. The V end was cut by 0 bases, the J end by 12 bases, with 13 bases between. The CDR3 is made up of 13 amino acids. CDR3: CASSLEANSVQFF. CDR3 nucleotide sequence: TGCGCCAGCAGCTTGGAGGCCAATAGTGTGCAGTTCTTC.

The V and J genes are TRBV29-1 and TRBJ2-5; TRBD2 matches at 7 bases. CDR3 size: 12 residues. V trimming: 6 bases; J trimming: 4 bases; junction bases outside the gene matches: 5. Germline V lookup: CDR1 SQVTM, CDR2 ANQGSEA. In nucleotides, the CDR3 is TGCAGCGTGGGGGGAGGGAGAGAGACCCAGTACTTC. It codes for CSVGGGRETQYF.

This clone was seen only a few times. The rearrangement links TRBV19 to TRBJ2-7, with D uncertain. The germline V gene encodes CDR1 LNHDA and CDR2 SQIVND (reference sequence). Trimming removed 11 bases from V and 4 bases from J, with 9 bases in between. The CDR3 is 10 residues long. The CDR3 bases are TGTGCCCATACACTATACGAGCAGTACTTC. This sequence encodes CAHTLYEQYF.

The chain carries TRBV10-2 and TRBJ1-2; D not resolved. Trimming took off 7 bases at V and 0 bases at J, with 6 bases between the two ends. The germline CDR1 and CDR2 sequences are WSHSY and SAAADI. This CDR3 is built from 12 residues. Written as DNA, the CDR3 is TGCGCCAGCATAATCCCTAACTATGGCTACACCTTC. It specifies CASIIPNYGYTF.

The chain couples TRBV3-1 (or the pseudogene TRBV3-2) to TRBJ1-5; the match to TRBD1 covers 11 bases. V lost 3 bases, J lost 4 bases, and 2 bases stayed unmatched. The CDR3 is 15 residues long. Germline CDR1 is LGHDT and CDR2 is YNNKEL (reference sequence). The CDR3 DNA reads as TGTGCCAGCAGCCATGGGACAGGGGGTAATCAGCCCCAGCATTTT. Translation: CASSHGTGGNQPQHF.

This clone was counted ten times or more. The chain has TRBV9 and TRBJ2-3, with a weak D call TRBD2 (6 bases). Germline V gene data show CDR1 as SGDLS and CDR2 as YYNGEE. The CDR3 is 16 amino acids. The ends were cut back, 2 bases at V and 3 bases at J, with 16 bases in the middle. This CDR3 is CASSVLIGSGTDTQYF. The CDR3, as DNA: TGTGCCAGCAGCGTGCTGATCGGGAGTGGGACAGATACGCAGTATTTT.

Note on this clone: The sample contains more than one DNA sequence encoding this CDR3. V gene TRBV5-4 combines with J gene TRBJ2-1; TRBD2 agrees at 12 bases. Per germline, CDR1 SGHNT and CDR2 YYREEE (reference sequence). V was clipped by 4 bases and J by 4 bases; unmatched bases: 6. The CDR3 runs 16 residues. The DNA of the CDR3 is TGTGCCAGCAGCCCTGGTGGACTAGCGGGGTACAATGAGCAGTTCTTC. The encoded protein is CASSPGGLAGYNEQFF.

The chain employs TRBV9 and TRBJ2-6; D unclear. Trimming pared 4 bases from V and 0 bases from J, leaving 11 bases between. The CDR3 consists of 16 residues. Germline CDR1 SGDLS, CDR2 YYNGEE. CDR3 amino acids: CASSLRMSSGANVLTF. As DNA, the CDR3 is TGTGCCAGCAGCTTACGGATGAGCTCTGGGGCCAACGTCCTGACTTTC.

V and J are TRBV4-1 and TRBJ2-4, with TRBD1 matching over 9 bases. The CDR3 is 18 amino acids. The germline CDR1 and CDR2 sequences are MGHRA and YSYEKL. Trimming cost V 1 base and J 1 base; bases outside gene matches: 8. CDR3 DNA: TGCGCCAGCAGCCAAGGTGCGATGACAGGGGGGGCCAAAAACATTCAGTACTTC. This encodes CASSQGAMTGGAKNIQYF.

This rearrangement joins TRBV11-3 to TRBJ2-7, with D unclear. This CDR3 contains 12 residues. The V gene's germline CDR1 is SGHNT and CDR2 YENEEA. The V end lost 5 bases, the J end lost 7 bases, and 12 bases lay between the germline ends. The chain's CDR3 is CASSLLPEEQYF. The CDR3 nucleotides are TGTGCCAGCAGCCTCCTCCCGGAGGAGCAGTACTTC.

The rearrangement joins TRBV18 to TRBJ2-2; TRBD2 matches at 14 bases. The CDR3 sequence is 16 residues long. Per the germline V gene, CDR1 is KGHSH and CDR2 is LQKENI. V trimming: 6 bases; J trimming: 5 bases; junction bases outside the gene matches: 5. The CDR3 sequence: CASSDRLAGGTGELFF. The CDR3 DNA reads TGTGCCAGCTCGGACAGACTAGCGGGAGGGACCGGGGAGCTGTTTTTT.

This chain uses TRBV7-6 with TRBJ2-2, with TRBD2 matching 13 bases. In germline, CDR1 is SGHVS, CDR2 FNYEAQ. V was clipped by 1 base and J by 9 bases; unmatched bases: 5. The CDR3 covers 16 residues. Written as DNA, the CDR3 is TGTGCCAGCAGCTTAGGGACTAGCGGGGGTGCTTGGGAGCTGTTTTTT. Amino acid sequence: CASSLGTSGGAWELFF. The whole variable domain, filled in from reference TRBV7-6 and TRBJ2-2, reads GAGVSQSPRYKVTKRGQDVALRCDPISGHVSLYWYRQALGQGPEFLTYFNYEAQQDKSGLPNDRFSAERPEGSISTLTIQRTEQRDSAMYRCASSLGTSGGAWELFFGEGSRLTVL.

Regarding this clone: The sample contains more than one DNA sequence encoding this CDR3. The rearrangement joins TRBV10-3 to TRBJ1-1; 7 bases align to TRBD1. Germline CDR1 and CDR2: ENHRY and SYGVKD. There are 14 residues in the CDR3. After removal of 4 bases from V and 1 base from J, the junction contained 3 bases not matched to a gene. As DNA, the CDR3 is TGTGCCATCAGTGGGGGGACAGAGAACACTGAAGCTTTCTTT. It encodes CAISGGTENTEAFF.

This chain connects TRBV24-1 to TRBJ1-2; the D is unclear. CDR3 length equals 14 residues. Trimming took 4 bases from V and 4 from J, leaving 12 bases between them. The V gene's germline CDR1 is KGHDR and CDR2 SFDVKD. The CDR3 sequence: CATSDSTSSYGYTF. The CDR3 DNA is TGTGCCACCAGTGACTCCACGTCCAGCTATGGCTACACCTTC.

V usage is TRBV27 and J usage is TRBJ2-7; D gene ambiguous. Germline-derived CDR1 and CDR2 are MNHEY and SMNVEV (reference sequence). This CDR3 has 14 amino acids. V was trimmed by 4 bases and J by 8 bases, leaving 18 bases between them. CDR3 nucleotides: TGTGCCAGCAGTTCCGCCGACACCCCTACGAAGCAGTACTTC. Its protein is CASSSADTPTKQYF.

The chain employs TRBV7-2 and TRBJ1-4; the D gene is possibly TRBD1 (6 bases). The CDR3 is made up of 18 amino acids. The germline V gene has CDR1 SGHTA and CDR2 FQGNSA. With 1 base removed from V and 2 bases from J, the gap between germline ends came to 17 bases. CDR3 sequence (DNA): TGTGCCAGCAGCTTAGTATCACAGGGAGGAAATACTAATGAAAAACTGTTTTTT. Its protein product is CASSLVSQGGNTNEKLFF. Supplemented by reference TRBV7-2 and TRBJ1-4, the full variable domain reads GAGVSQSPSNKVTEKGKDVELRCDPISGHTALYWYRQSLGQGLEFLIYFQGNSAPDKSGLPSDRFSAERTGGSVSTLTIQRTQQEDSAVYLCASSLVSQGGNTNEKLFFGSGTQLSVL.

The J gene is TRBJ2-7, the V gene TRBV5-1; TRBD1 or TRBD2 may be the D gene (5 bases each). CDR1 is SGHRS, CDR2 YFSETQ, per germline. The CDR3 is made up of 13 amino acids. V lost 4 bases, J lost 10 bases, and 18 bases lay in between. CDR3 region: CASSRDPTEQQYF. CDR3 nucleotide sequence: TGCGCCAGCAGCCGGGACCCGACAGAGCAACAGTACTTC.

The chain employs TRBV3-1 (or the pseudogene TRBV3-2) and TRBJ2-1; D is perhaps TRBD2 (6 bases). The CDR3 loop spans 15 amino acids. Germline assignment: CDR1 LGHDT and CDR2 YNNKEL (reference sequence). Trimming took 4 bases from V and 6 from J, leaving 16 bases between them. The CDR3, as DNA: TGTGCCAGCAGCCTCCTAGCGAGTGCTTCCAATGAGCAGTTCTTC. Its protein is CASSLLASASNEQFF.

The CDR3 nucleotides are TGCGCCAGCAGCCTTGGAACAGGGGGACCTAACTATGGCTACACCTTC. Translating gives CASSLGTGGPNYGYTF. The chain links TRBV5-1 to TRBJ1-2; 8 positions match TRBD1. The germline V gene has CDR1 SGHRS and CDR2 YFSETQ. The CDR3 sequence is 16 residues long. The trim removed 4 bases at V and 0 bases at J, leaving 8 bases unmatched.